Shown below are 20 T cell receptor beta chains from a single sample sequenced in a study of vaccination effects on CD4 cells after COVID-19. These receptors' targets are unknown. Once cultured for about 9 days, the cells underwent separation to obtain CD4+ T cells. Everyone in the study got two shots of either the BNT162b2 or mRNA-1273 vaccine. Measured with immunoSEQ multiplex PCR; TCRdb has only the in-frame clones, and not every one. This sample has 45,000 to 60,000 clones, with approximately 70% found just once. Here the sequenced sample was CD4+ T cells from PBMCs cultured without peptide, taken after COVID-19 vaccination. These receptors were taken from a human donor who received a COVID-19 vaccine.

This chain links TRBV30 with TRBJ1-6; 8 nucleotides agree with TRBD1. The V gene's germline CDR1 is GTSNPN and CDR2 SVGIG (reference sequence). The CDR3 contains 14 residues. The V segment lost 2 bases and the J segment 13 bases; nucleotides outside the gene matches: 10. The CDR3 nucleotides read TGTGCCTGGAGTCCGGGACAGGCCCAGAGGCCCCTCCACTTT. Translating gives CAWSPGQAQRPLHF.

The chain links TRBV27 to TRBJ1-6; 8 bases map to TRBD1. Unmatched junction bases numbered 11, after V lost 7 bases and J lost 6 bases. The germline gives CDR1 MNHEY, CDR2 SMNVEV (reference sequence). This CDR3 has 16 residues. CDR3: CASTSGRTGRNSPLHF. In DNA, the CDR3 is TGTGCCAGCACATCCGGCAGGACAGGGCGTAATTCACCCCTCCACTTT.

A few counts support this clone. The rearrangement uses TRBV18 and TRBJ1-2, with D tentatively TRBD1 (6 bases). This CDR3 is 13 amino acids long. Germline CDR1 KGHSH, CDR2 LQKENI. V gave up 5 bases and J gave up 3 bases, with 10 bases separating them. The CDR3 loop reads CASSRRGDYGYTF. CDR3 DNA sequence: TGTGCCAGCTCAAGAAGGGGGGACTATGGCTACACCTTC.

This clone was counted a few times. V and J are TRBV19 and TRBJ1-1; D uncertain. The CDR3 runs 13 residues. The germline V gene encodes CDR1 LNHDA and CDR2 SQIVND (reference sequence). V was pared by 6 bases and J by 3 bases, with 11 bases between. For the CDR3, the DNA is TGTGCCAGTAGGGGCGCGGGGTACACTGAAGCTTTCTTT. Translating gives CASRGAGYTEAFF.

The chain recombines TRBV25-1 with TRBJ1-4; D perhaps matches TRBD1 (6 bases). Germline CDR1 reads MGHDK; CDR2 reads SYGVNS. The CDR3 runs to 15 residues. The germline V and J ends were trimmed by 4 bases and 5 bases, with 14 bases remaining between them. The CDR3 loop is CASSGDNRANEKLFF. The CDR3 nucleotides are TGTGCCAGCAGTGGAGATAACAGGGCCAATGAAAAACTGTTTTTT.

This chain uses TRBV1 with TRBJ2-3; the table's D call, TRBD2, was not checked against the DNA. TRBV1 is recorded as a pseudogene. This CDR3 contains 14 residues. The CDR3 DNA reads TGCACCAGCAGCACTAGTCCCTACACAGATACGCAGTATTTT. This translates into CTSSTSPYTDTQYF.

The gene calls are TRBV4-2 and TRBJ2-1, with unresolved D. Trimming stripped 0 bases from V and 9 bases from J, with 12 bases between. Germline loops: CDR1 LGHNA, CDR2 YNFKEQ. The CDR3 totals 14 residues. The CDR3 region is CASSQEGLVAEQFF. The CDR3 DNA sequence: TGTGCCAGCAGCCAAGAGGGTCTAGTGGCTGAGCAGTTCTTC.

The V call is TRBV18, the J call TRBJ2-2; tentative D call: TRBD1 (5 bases). This CDR3 has 15 amino acids. Germline loops: CDR1 KGHSH, CDR2 LQKENI. The V end lost 0 bases, the J end lost 5 bases, and 10 bases lay between the germline ends. Written as DNA, the CDR3 is TGTGCCAGCTCACCACCTGGGGCAATGACCGGGGAGCTGTTTTTT. Translation gives CASSPPGAMTGELFF.

V is TRBV20-1 and J is TRBJ2-7; D ambiguous. CDR1 is DFQATT, CDR2 SNEGSKA, per germline (reference sequence). The CDR3 has 11 residues. V was cut by 6 bases and J by 4 bases, with 10 bases left in between. The CDR3 reads CSARYFYEQYF. CDR3 DNA sequence: TGCAGTGCCAGATATTTTTACGAGCAGTACTTC.

The CDR3 nucleotides read TGCGCCAGCAGCTTGGCCCCCTTCGGGGTGGAAGAGACCCAGTACTTC. It yields the protein CASSLAPFGVEETQYF. The gene calls are TRBV5-1 and TRBJ2-5; D is possibly TRBD2 (5 bases). This CDR3 spans 16 amino acids. Between the trimmed V and J ends, which lost 0 bases and 3 bases, there was a span of 15 bases. Germline V CDR1 and CDR2: SGHRS, YFSETQ.

The rearrangement uses TRBV5-1 and TRBJ2-1, with 8 positions matching TRBD1. CDR3 length equals 14 residues. The trim removed 4 bases at V and 8 bases at J, leaving 8 bases unmatched. Germline V gene data show CDR1 as SGHRS and CDR2 as YFSETQ. CDR3 amino acids: CASSIGQGRDEQFF. Here the CDR3 DNA reads TGCGCCAGCAGCATAGGACAGGGAAGAGATGAGCAGTTCTTC.

The chain uses TRBV11-2 and TRBJ2-2; no clear D gene. Germline assignment: CDR1 SGHAT and CDR2 FQNNGV. This CDR3 is built from 14 residues. V shed 3 bases and J shed 1 base, with 6 bases lying between them. The CDR3 loop is CASSFTLNTGELFF. The CDR3 bases are TGTGCCAGCAGCTTTACTCTGAACACCGGGGAGCTGTTTTTT.

This clone has only one observation. The V and J genes are TRBV19 and TRBJ2-2; TRBD2 agrees at 9 bases. CDR1 and CDR2 (germline): LNHDA, SQIVND (reference sequence). V dropped 7 bases and J dropped 7; count of bases not matched to a gene: 7. This CDR3 contains 14 residues. The CDR3 loop reads CASTLAGEYGELFF. The CDR3 bases are TGTGCCAGTACCTTAGCGGGAGAGTACGGGGAGCTGTTTTTT. The full variable domain, in which reference TRBV19 and TRBJ2-2 provide the parts outside the CDR3, is DGGITQSPKYLFRKEGQNVTLSCEQNLNHDAMYWYRQDPGQGLRLIYYSQIVNDFQKGDIAEGYSVSREKKESFPLTVTSAQKNPTAFYLCASTLAGEYGELFFGEGSRLTVL.

CDR3 bases: TGTGCCAGCAGACCCGCCGGCCCGAACACTGAAGCTTTCTTT. This translates into CASRPAGPNTEAFF. The J gene is TRBJ1-1, the V gene TRBV6-4; D gene unclear. V dropped 6 bases and J dropped 1 base, with 12 bases sitting between them. The CDR3 is 14 residues long. Looked up from germline, CDR1 is MRHNA and CDR2 is SNTAGT.

V and J are TRBV3-1 (or the pseudogene TRBV3-2) and TRBJ1-1; no definite D call. V lost 3 bases to trimming and J lost 1 base, with 6 bases between them. The CDR3 extends over 13 amino acids. CDR1 and CDR2 (germline): LGHDT, YNNKEL (reference sequence). CDR3 bases: TGTGCCAGCAGCCATAGACAGAACACTGAAGCTTTCTTT. Encoded protein: CASSHRQNTEAFF.

The V and J genes are TRBV13 and TRBJ1-6; 8 bases agree with TRBD1. The CDR3 length is 16 residues. The germline V gene encodes CDR1 PRHDT and CDR2 FYEKMQ (reference sequence). V lost 5 bases, J lost 7 bases, and 10 bases stayed unmatched. CDR3 sequence reads: CASSPYLTGGNSPLHF. CDR3 DNA: TGTGCCAGCAGCCCCTACCTTACAGGGGGGAATTCACCCCTCCACTTT.

J is TRBJ2-5 and V is TRBV5-4; D could derive from TRBD1 or TRBD2 (5 bases each). The V gene lost 1 base and the J gene lost 5 bases, with 9 bases spanning the gap. The CDR3 spans 13 residues. Per the germline V gene, CDR1 is SGHNT and CDR2 is YYREEE (reference sequence). The CDR3 region has the DNA TGTGCCAGCAGCTTGCGGGGCGGGGAGACCCAGTACTTC. As protein: CASSLRGGETQYF.

This sequence joins TRBV2 and TRBJ2-3; D ambiguous. Per the germline V gene, CDR1 is SNHLY and CDR2 is FYNNEI. The CDR3 covers 14 residues. Trimming took off 3 bases at V and 4 bases at J, with 11 bases between the two ends. In DNA form, the CDR3 reads TGTGCCAGCAGTGAGATAACTGGGGCAGATACGCAGTATTTT. The encoded protein is CASSEITGADTQYF.

This clone was recorded a few times. The V call is TRBV9, the J call TRBJ1-2; D is perhaps TRBD1 (6 bases). V dropped 3 bases and J dropped 7 bases, with 13 bases sitting between them. This CDR3 region has 13 residues. Germline V gene data show CDR1 as SGDLS and CDR2 as YYNGEE. The DNA of the CDR3 is TGTGCCAGCAGCGCACAGGGTTGGGGTGGCTACACCTTC. Protein product: CASSAQGWGGYTF.

CDR3 sequence (DNA): TGTGCCAGCAGCGTCCGACAGACAACTAATGAAAAACTGTTTTTT. Protein: CASSVRQTTNEKLFF. The chain couples TRBV9 to TRBJ1-4; the D gene is possibly TRBD1 (5 bases). V shed 2 bases and J shed 0 bases, with 8 bases lying between them. Germline CDR1 SGDLS, CDR2 YYNGEE. This CDR3 spans 15 amino acids.